These T cell receptor beta chains were read from a single sample in a study of blood T cell repertoires in COVID-19. Sequenced by immunoSEQ multiplex PCR; TCRdb stores in-frame clones only, minus some. Among about 260,000 clones listed, about 87% were seen once. Specimen: peripheral blood. All receptors come from a man between 60 and 75 years old who had recovered from COVID-19. Both conserved end residues are part of each CDR3.

CDR3aa: CASSYTHSLALDTQYF; v_gene: TRBV6-2/TRBV6-3
CDR3aa: CASSDFTRDTGELFF; v_gene: TRBV5-4
CDR3aa: CASSQERFPLNIQYF; v_gene: TRBV4-1
CDR3aa: CASSFHRDYEQYF; v_gene: TRBV27
CDR3aa: CASSLKLRTGAFF; v_gene: TRBV12-3/TRBV12-4
CDR3aa: CASSQRFPNIGTDSTDTQYF; v_gene: TRBV3-1/TRBV3-2
CDR3aa: CASSAPGQGDTQYF; v_gene: TRBV9
CDR3aa: CASSLQGSYNSPLHF; v_gene: TRBV18
CDR3aa: CASSEGTSGAGEQFF; v_gene: TRBV27
CDR3aa: CASSLVSGAYEQYF; v_gene: TRBV11-2
CDR3aa: CASSLAGASGNTIYF; v_gene: TRBV5-6
CDR3aa: CASNQGIYGYTF; v_gene: TRBV6-5
CDR3aa: CASSLELNTDNEQFF; v_gene: TRBV5-1
CDR3aa: CASSLVEPKNEQFF; v_gene: TRBV5-1
CDR3aa: CASSRRGVNYGYTF; v_gene: TRBV2
CDR3aa: CSVEYRDEQFF; v_gene: TRBV29-1
CDR3aa: CASSQPRAGALGTDTQYF; v_gene: TRBV5-6
CDR3aa: CASSQLGAEAFF; v_gene: TRBV3-1/TRBV3-2
CDR3aa: CASSPTGGSSPLHF; v_gene: TRBV27
CDR3aa: CASIQERQGYTGELFF; v_gene: TRBV7-9
CDR3aa: CASSPQGGVGSPLHF; v_gene: TRBV9
CDR3aa: CASSVSGGPQETQYF; v_gene: TRBV2
CDR3aa: CASSLGRDRDTYNEQFF; v_gene: TRBV5-1
CDR3aa: CASSPGHGSRLNTEAFF; v_gene: TRBV18
CDR3aa: CASSYGTGDTEAFF; v_gene: TRBV4-2
CDR3aa: CASSIAGGTDTQYF; v_gene: TRBV5-1
CDR3aa: CASSFRGAITEAFF; v_gene: TRBV19
CDR3aa: CASSPTQVMNTEAFF; v_gene: TRBV11-2
CDR3aa: CASSPYPGQDSNQPQHF; v_gene: TRBV19
CDR3aa: CASSRNRGKDYGYTF; v_gene: TRBV14